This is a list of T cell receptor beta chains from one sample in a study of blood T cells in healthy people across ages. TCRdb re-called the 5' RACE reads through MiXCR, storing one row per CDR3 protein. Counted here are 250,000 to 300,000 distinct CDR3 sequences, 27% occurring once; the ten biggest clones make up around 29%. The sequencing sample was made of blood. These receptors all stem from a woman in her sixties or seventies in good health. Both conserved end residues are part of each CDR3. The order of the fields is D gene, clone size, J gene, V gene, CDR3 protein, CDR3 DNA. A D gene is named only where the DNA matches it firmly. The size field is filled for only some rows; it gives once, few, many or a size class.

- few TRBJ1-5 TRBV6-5 CASRTTSDQPQHF TGTGCCAGCAGAACCACATCGGACCAGCCCCAGCATTTT
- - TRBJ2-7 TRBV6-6 CASLGGPGQNTYEQYF TGTGCCAGCTTAGGTGGCCCCGGACAGAATACCTACGAGCAGTACTTC
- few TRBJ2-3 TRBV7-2 CASSPVGVTDTQYF TGTGCCAGCAGCCCCGTCGGGGTCACAGATACGCAGTATTTT
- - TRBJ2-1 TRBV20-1 CSAREIHRALEQFF TGCAGTGCTAGAGAAATACACAGGGCGCTTGAGCAGTTCTTC
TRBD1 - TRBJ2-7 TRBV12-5 CASGLVLRDRGDYEQYF TGTGCTAGTGGTTTGGTACTTAGGGACAGGGGGGACTACGAGCAGTACTTC
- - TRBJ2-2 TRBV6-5 CASSGPSTGELFF TGTGCCAGCAGCGGGCCATCCACCGGGGAGCTGTTTTTT
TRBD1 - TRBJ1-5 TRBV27 CASRKGAGVDQPQHF TGTGCCAGCAGGAAGGGGGCTGGGGTGGATCAGCCCCAGCATTTT
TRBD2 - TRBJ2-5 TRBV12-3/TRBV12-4 CASSFGTSGTHVNF TGTGCCAGCAGTTTTGGGACTAGCGGGACGCACGTGAACTTC
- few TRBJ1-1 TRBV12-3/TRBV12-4 CASSQRYTEAFF TGTGCCAGCAGTCAACGGTACACTGAAGCTTTCTTT
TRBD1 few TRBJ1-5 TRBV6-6 CASSGSGGSNQPQHF TGTGCCAGCAGTGGCTCAGGGGGAAGCAATCAGCCCCAGCATTTT
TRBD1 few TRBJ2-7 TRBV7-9 CASSLDRGLAEQYF TGTGCCAGCAGCTTGGACAGGGGGCTCGCCGAGCAGTACTTC
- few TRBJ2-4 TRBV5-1 CASSLEGPQNIQYF TGCGCCAGCAGCTTGGAAGGGCCCCAAAACATTCAGTACTTC
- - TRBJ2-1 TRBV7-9 CASSLEFSRAEQFF TGTGCCAGCAGCTTAGAGTTTTCGAGGGCGGAGCAGTTCTTC
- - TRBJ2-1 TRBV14 CASGGAVEQFF TGTGCCAGCGGGGGGGCAGTGGAGCAGTTCTTC
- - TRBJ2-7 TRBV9 CASSGAGSSYEQYF TGTGCCAGCAGCGGGGCAGGGAGCTCCTACGAGCAGTACTTC
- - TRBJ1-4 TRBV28 CASSLNQGREKLFF TGTGCCAGCAGTTTAAACCAGGGGAGGGAAAAACTGTTTTTT
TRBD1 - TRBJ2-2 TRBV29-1 CSVPEQGTGELFF TGCAGCGTTCCCGAACAGGGGACCGGGGAGCTGTTTTTT
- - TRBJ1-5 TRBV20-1 CSASDRPNQPQHF TGCAGTGCTAGTGACAGGCCCAATCAGCCCCAGCATTTT
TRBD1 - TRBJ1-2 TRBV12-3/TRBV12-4 CASSVLDRDVPGYTF TGTGCCAGCAGTGTGCTGGACAGGGACGTTCCTGGCTACACCTTC
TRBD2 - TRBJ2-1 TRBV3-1 CASSRGSGRLDEQFF TGTGCCAGCAGCCGGGGGAGCGGGAGGCTCGATGAGCAGTTCTTC
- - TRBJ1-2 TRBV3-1 CASSPTGSGYGYTF TGTGCCAGCAGCCCTACAGGGAGCGGGTATGGCTACACCTTC
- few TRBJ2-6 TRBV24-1 CATSDYRTSGANVLTF TGTGCCACCAGTGATTATAGAACCTCTGGGGCCAACGTCCTGACTTTC
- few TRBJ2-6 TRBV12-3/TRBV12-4 CASSLDQGNPGANVLTF TGTGCCAGCAGTTTAGACCAGGGCAACCCTGGGGCCAACGTCCTGACTTTC
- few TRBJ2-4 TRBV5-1 CASSLGGANPPNIQYF TGCGCCAGCAGCTTGGGGGGGGCAAACCCCCCAAACATTCAGTACTTC
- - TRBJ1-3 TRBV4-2 CASSQDVRGGNTIYF TGTGCCAGCAGCCAAGATGTTAGGGGTGGAAACACCATATATTTT
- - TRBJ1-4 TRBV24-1 CASIRPLNEKLFF TGTGCCTCAATTCGACCGCTAAATGAAAAACTGTTTTTT
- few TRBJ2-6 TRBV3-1 CANSQDRVGVSGANVLTF TGTGCCAACAGCCAAGATCGGGTCGGGGTCTCTGGGGCCAACGTCCTGACTTTC
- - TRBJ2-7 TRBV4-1 CASSQVGQLSYEQYF TGCGCCAGCAGCCAAGTAGGACAGCTCTCCTACGAGCAGTACTTC
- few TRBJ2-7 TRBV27 CASSLYSPSYEQYF TGTGCCAGCAGTTTATACTCTCCGTCCTACGAGCAGTACTTC
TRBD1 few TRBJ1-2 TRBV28 CASSGPGTGGYGYTF TGTGCCAGCAGTGGGCCGGGGACAGGGGGCTATGGCTACACCTTC
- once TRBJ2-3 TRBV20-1 CSATRNLDTQYF TGCAGTGCGACTAGAAATTTAGATACGCAGTATTTT